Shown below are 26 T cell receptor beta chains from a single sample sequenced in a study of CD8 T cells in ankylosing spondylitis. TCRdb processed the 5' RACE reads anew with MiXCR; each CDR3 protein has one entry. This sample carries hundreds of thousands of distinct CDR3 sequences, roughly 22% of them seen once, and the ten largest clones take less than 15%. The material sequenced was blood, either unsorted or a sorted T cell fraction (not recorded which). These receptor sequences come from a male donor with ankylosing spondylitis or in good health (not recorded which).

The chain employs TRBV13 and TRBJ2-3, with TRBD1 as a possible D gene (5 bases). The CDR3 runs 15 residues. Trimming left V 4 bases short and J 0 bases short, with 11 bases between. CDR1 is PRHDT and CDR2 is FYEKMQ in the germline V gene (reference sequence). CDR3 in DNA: TGTGCCAGCAGCTCCAACAGGATTAGCACAGATACGCAGTATTTT. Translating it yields CASSSNRISTDTQYF.

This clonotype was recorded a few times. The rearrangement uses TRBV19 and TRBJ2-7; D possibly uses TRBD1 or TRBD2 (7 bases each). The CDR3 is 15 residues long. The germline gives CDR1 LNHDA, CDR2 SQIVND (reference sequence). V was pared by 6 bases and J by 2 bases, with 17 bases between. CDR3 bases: TGTGCCAGTAGGTCCGGGACAGCGGGGACCTACGAGCAGTACTTC. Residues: CASRSGTAGTYEQYF.

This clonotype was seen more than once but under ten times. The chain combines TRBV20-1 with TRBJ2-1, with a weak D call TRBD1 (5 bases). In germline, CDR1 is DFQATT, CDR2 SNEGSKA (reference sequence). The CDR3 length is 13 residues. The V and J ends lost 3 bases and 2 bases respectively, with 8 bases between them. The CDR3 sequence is CSARQGAYNEQFF. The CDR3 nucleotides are TGCAGTGCTAGGCAAGGGGCCTACAATGAGCAGTTCTTC.

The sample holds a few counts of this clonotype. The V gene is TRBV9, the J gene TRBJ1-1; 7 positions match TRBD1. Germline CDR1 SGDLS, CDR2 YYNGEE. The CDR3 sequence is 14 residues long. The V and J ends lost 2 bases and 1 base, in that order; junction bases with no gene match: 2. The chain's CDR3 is CASSVGTANTEAFF. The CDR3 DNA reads TGTGCCAGCAGCGTCGGGACAGCGAACACTGAAGCTTTCTTT. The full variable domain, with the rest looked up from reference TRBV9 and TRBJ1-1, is DSGVTQTPKHLITATGQRVTLRCSPRSGDLSVYWYQQSLDQGLQFLIQYYNGEERAKGNILERFSAQQFPDLHSELNLSSLELGDSALYFCASSVGTANTEAFFGQGTRLTVV.

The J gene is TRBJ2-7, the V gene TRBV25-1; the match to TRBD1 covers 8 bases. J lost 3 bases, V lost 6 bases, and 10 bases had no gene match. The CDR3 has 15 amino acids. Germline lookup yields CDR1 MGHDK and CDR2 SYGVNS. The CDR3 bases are TGTGCCAGCAGGGGGGGACAGGTGGTGGGCTACGAGCAGTACTTC. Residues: CASRGGQVVGYEQYF.

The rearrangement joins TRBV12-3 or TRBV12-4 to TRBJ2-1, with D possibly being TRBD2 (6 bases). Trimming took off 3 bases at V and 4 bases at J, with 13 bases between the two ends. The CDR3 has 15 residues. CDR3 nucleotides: TGTGCCAGCAGTTTTGGTACGGCGGGGTACAATGAGCAGTTCTTC. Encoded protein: CASSFGTAGYNEQFF.

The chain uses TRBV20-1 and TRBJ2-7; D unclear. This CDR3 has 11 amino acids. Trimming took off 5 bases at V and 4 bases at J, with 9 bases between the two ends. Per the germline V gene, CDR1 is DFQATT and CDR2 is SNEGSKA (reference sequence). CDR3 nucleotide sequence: TGCAGTGCTCCTATAGGTTACGAGCAGTACTTC. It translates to CSAPIGYEQYF.

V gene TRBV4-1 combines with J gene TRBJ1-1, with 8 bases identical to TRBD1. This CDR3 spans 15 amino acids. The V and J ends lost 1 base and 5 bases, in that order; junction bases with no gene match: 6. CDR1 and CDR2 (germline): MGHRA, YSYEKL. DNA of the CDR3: TGCGCCAGCAGCCAAGCGGACAGGGCGTCTACTGAAGCTTTCTTT. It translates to CASSQADRASTEAFF.

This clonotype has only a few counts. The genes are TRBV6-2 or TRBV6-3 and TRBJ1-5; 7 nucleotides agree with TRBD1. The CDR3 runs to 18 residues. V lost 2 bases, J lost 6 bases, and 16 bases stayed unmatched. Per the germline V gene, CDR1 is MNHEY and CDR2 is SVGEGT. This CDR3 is CASSYDPGAGGYGQPQHF. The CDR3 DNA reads TGTGCCAGCAGTTACGACCCCGGGGCAGGGGGGTACGGTCAGCCCCAGCATTTT.

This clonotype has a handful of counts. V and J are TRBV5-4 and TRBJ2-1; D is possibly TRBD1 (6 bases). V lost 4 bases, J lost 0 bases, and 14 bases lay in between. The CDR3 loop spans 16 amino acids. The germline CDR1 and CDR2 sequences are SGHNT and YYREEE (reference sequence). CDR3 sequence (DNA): TGTGCCAGCAGCGCAGGGGAGCAGGGCTCCTACAATGAGCAGTTCTTC. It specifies CASSAGEQGSYNEQFF.

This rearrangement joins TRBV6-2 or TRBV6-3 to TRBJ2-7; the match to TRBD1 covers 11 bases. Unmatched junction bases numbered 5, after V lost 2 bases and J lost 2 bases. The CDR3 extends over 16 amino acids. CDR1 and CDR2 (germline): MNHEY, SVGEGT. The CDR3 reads CASSYEGQGGTYEQYF. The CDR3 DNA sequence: TGTGCCAGCAGTTACGAGGGACAGGGGGGGACCTACGAGCAGTACTTC.

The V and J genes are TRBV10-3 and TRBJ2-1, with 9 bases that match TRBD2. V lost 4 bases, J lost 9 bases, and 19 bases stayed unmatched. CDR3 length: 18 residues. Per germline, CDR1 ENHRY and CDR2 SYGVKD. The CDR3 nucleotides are TGTGCCATCAGTGGGGGGCCCCGGGGAGCGGGGGGCCAGGCTGAGCAGTTCTTC. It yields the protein CAISGGPRGAGGQAEQFF.

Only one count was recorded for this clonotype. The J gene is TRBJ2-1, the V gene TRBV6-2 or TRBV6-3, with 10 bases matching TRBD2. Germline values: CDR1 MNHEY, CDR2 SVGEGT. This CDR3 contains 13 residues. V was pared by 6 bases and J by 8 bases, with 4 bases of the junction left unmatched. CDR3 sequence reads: CASRSGGADEQFF. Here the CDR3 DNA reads TGTGCCAGCAGGAGCGGGGGGGCCGATGAGCAGTTCTTC.

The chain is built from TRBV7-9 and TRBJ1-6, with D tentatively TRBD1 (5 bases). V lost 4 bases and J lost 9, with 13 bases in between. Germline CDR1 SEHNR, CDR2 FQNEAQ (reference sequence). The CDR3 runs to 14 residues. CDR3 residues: CASSSGQVGSPLHF. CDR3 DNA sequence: TGTGCCAGCAGCTCGGGGCAGGTCGGTTCACCCCTCCACTTT.

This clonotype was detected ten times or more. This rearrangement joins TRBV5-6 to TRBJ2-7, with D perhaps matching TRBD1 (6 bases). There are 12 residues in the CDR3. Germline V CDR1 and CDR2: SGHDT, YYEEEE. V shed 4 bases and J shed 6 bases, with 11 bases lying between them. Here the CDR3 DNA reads TGTGCCAGCAGCACTACAGGGATCGAGCAGTACTTC. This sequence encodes CASSTTGIEQYF.

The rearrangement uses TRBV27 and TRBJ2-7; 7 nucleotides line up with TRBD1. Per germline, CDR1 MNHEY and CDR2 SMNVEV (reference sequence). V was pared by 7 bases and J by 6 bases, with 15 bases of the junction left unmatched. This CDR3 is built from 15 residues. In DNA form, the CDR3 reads TGTGCCAGCAACCTTCGGGACAGCGGTACAGGCGAGCAGTACTTC. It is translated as CASNLRDSGTGEQYF.

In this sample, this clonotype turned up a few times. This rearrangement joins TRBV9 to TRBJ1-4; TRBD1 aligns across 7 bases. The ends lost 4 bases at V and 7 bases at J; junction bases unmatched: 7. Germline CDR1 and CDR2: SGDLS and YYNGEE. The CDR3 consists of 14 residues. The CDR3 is CASSNTGVSEKLFF. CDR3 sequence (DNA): TGTGCCAGCAGCAATACAGGGGTCAGTGAAAAACTGTTTTTT.

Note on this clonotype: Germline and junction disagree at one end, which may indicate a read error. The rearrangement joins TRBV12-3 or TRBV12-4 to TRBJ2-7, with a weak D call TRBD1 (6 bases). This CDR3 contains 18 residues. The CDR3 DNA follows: TGTGCCATCAGTTCCCTACAGGGTGGGCTTTCCATGCCGTACGAGCAGTACTTC. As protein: CAISSLQGGLSMPYEQYF.

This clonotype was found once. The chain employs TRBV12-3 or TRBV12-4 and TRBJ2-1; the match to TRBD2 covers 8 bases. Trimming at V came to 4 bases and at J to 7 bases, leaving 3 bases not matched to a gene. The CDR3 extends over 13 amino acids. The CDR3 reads CASSSGGTNEQFF. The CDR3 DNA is TGTGCCAGCAGTTCGGGGGGGACTAATGAGCAGTTCTTC.

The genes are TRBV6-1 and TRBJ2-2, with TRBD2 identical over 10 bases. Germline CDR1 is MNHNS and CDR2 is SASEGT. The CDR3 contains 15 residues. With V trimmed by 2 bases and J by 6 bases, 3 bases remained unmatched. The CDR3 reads CASSELAGVAGELFF. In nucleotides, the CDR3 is TGTGCCAGCAGTGAACTAGCGGGGGTTGCCGGGGAGCTGTTTTTT.

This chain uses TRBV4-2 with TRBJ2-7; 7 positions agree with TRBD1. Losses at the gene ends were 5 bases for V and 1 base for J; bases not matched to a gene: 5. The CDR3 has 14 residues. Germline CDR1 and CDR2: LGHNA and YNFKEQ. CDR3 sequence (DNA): TGTGCCAGCAGCACACCGGGACAGTCCTACGAGCAGTACTTC. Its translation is CASSTPGQSYEQYF.

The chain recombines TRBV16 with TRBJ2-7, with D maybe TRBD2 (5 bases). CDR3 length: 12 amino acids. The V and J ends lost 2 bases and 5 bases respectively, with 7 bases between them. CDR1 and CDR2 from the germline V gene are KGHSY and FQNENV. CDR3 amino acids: CASSQPGDEQYF. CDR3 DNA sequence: TGTGCCAGCAGCCAACCCGGGGACGAGCAGTACTTC.

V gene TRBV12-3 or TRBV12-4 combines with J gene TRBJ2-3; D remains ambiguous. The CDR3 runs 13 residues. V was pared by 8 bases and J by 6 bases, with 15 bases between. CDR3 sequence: CASGVPGGDTQYF. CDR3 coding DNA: TGTGCCAGCGGGGTTCCGGGTGGCGATACGCAGTATTTT.

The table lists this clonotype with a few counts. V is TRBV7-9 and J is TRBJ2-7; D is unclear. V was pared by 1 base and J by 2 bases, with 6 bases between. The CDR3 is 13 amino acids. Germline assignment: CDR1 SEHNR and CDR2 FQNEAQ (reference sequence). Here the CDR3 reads CASSLEAAYEQYF. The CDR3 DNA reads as TGTGCCAGCAGCTTAGAGGCAGCCTACGAGCAGTACTTC.

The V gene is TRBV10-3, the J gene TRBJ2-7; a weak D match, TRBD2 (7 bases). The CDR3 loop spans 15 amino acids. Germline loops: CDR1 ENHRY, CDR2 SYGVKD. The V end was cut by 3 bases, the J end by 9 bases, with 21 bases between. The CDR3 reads CAISDSRGAAVGQYF. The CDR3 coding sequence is TGTGCCATCAGTGATAGCCGGGGGGCCGCTGTGGGGCAGTACTTC.

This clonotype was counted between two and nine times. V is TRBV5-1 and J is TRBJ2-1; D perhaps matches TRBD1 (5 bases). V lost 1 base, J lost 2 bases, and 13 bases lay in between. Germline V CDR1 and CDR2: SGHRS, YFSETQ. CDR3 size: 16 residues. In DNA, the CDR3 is TGCGCCAGCAGCTTGATGGGGCCCTCTCCCTACAATGAGCAGTTCTTC. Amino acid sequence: CASSLMGPSPYNEQFF.